One and the same sample provided the 23 T cell receptor beta chains below, sequenced in a study of T-cell memory formation after mild COVID-19. TCRdb redid the calling of the 5' RACE reads with MiXCR, one entry per CDR3 protein. Seen here are 550,000 to 600,000 distinct CDR3 sequences, roughly 17% observed once, and the top ten hold roughly 8%. The specimen was PBMCs or a T cell subset sorted from them (not recorded which). These TCRs come from an adult woman who had mild COVID-19 (a few samples of this study predate the infection). Cell type and time point are not known.

This clonotype was detected a few times. The chain links TRBV5-5 to TRBJ1-5; D perhaps matches TRBD1 (6 bases). Trimming shortened V by 1 base and J by 1 base, and 12 bases separated the two germline ends. The CDR3 runs to 16 residues. Germline values: CDR1 SGHKS, CDR2 YYEKEE (reference sequence). For the CDR3, the DNA is TGTGCCAGCAGCTTGATGGGGGGGCTAAGCAATCAGCCCCAGCATTTT. This codes for CASSLMGGLSNQPQHF.

The chain is built from TRBV10-3 and TRBJ2-7; the D gene could be TRBD1 or TRBD2 (5 bases each). Per germline, CDR1 ENHRY and CDR2 SYGVKD. The CDR3 runs to 13 residues. Trimming left V 6 bases short and J 4 bases short, with 13 bases between. The CDR3 protein is CAISGDLQYEQYF. CDR3 nucleotide sequence: TGTGCCATCAGCGGGGACCTCCAGTACGAGCAGTACTTC.

The V and J genes are TRBV7-8 and TRBJ1-3, with D maybe TRBD1 (5 bases). This CDR3 is built from 18 residues. The V gene's germline CDR1 is SGHVS and CDR2 FQNEAQ. V lost 1 base and J lost 2, with 18 bases in between. This CDR3 reads CASSLGQPSFLTGNTIYF. The CDR3 DNA reads TGTGCCAGCAGCTTAGGACAGCCATCGTTCTTAACTGGAAACACCATATATTTT. The variable domain in full, completed from reference TRBV7-8 and TRBJ1-3, reads GAGVSQSPRYKVAKRGQDVALRCDPISGHVSLFWYQQALGQGPEFLTYFQNEAQLDKSGLPSDRFFAERPEGSVSTLKIQRTQQEDSAVYLCASSLGQPSFLTGNTIYFGEGSWLTVV.

This clonotype came up a few times. The rearrangement joins TRBV6-1 to TRBJ2-3; TRBD2 aligns across 10 bases. Germline CDR1 and CDR2: MNHNS and SASEGT. The length of the CDR3 is 14 residues. V dropped 6 bases and J dropped 3; count of bases not matched to a gene: 3. The CDR3 DNA sequence: TGTGCCAGCAGACTAGCGGGGAAGACAGATACGCAGTATTTT. Translating gives CASRLAGKTDTQYF.

This clonotype was counted a few times. This chain links TRBV24-1 with TRBJ2-3, with D perhaps assigned TRBD1 or TRBD2 (5 bases each). CDR1 is KGHDR and CDR2 is SFDVKD in the germline V gene. Trimming removed 3 bases from V and 5 bases from J, with 11 bases in between. The CDR3 contains 14 residues. CDR3 sequence: CATSDTREIDTQYF. The CDR3, as DNA: TGTGCCACCAGTGATACCAGGGAGATAGATACGCAGTATTTT.

This clonotype was counted only a few times. The chain uses TRBV5-1 and TRBJ2-5; D call uncertain. V lost 4 bases and J 5 bases, leaving 9 bases between the germline ends. CDR3 length: 12 residues. Germline V gives CDR1 SGHRS, CDR2 YFSETQ. CDR3 nucleotide sequence: TGCGCCAGCAGCCAGATCTTGGAGACCCAGTACTTC. Translated, it gives CASSQILETQYF.

This clonotype was seen only a few times. J is TRBJ2-5 and V is TRBV19; 9 nucleotides align to TRBD2. The germline V gene encodes CDR1 LNHDA and CDR2 SQIVND (reference sequence). With V trimmed by 5 bases and J by 1 base, 2 bases remained unmatched. There are 14 residues in the CDR3. CDR3 sequence: CASSHSGGQETQYF. The CDR3 DNA reads as TGTGCCAGTAGTCATAGCGGGGGCCAAGAGACCCAGTACTTC.

This clonotype was counted at least ten times. The V call is TRBV15, the J call TRBJ1-5; D not resolved. Germline lookup yields CDR1 LNHNV and CDR2 YYDKDF (reference sequence). The length of the CDR3 is 14 residues. Trimming stripped 0 bases from V and 5 bases from J, with 8 bases between. CDR3: CATSRDNADQPQHF. The CDR3 DNA sequence: TGTGCCACCAGCAGAGATAACGCGGATCAGCCCCAGCATTTT.

The chain employs TRBV15 and TRBJ2-1, with D tentatively TRBD1 or TRBD2 (5 bases each). CDR3 length: 16 amino acids. With 0 bases removed from V and 3 bases from J, the gap between germline ends came to 12 bases. Germline V lookup: CDR1 LNHNV, CDR2 YYDKDF (reference sequence). CDR3 amino acids: CATSRDPGANYNEQFF. Written as DNA, the CDR3 is TGTGCCACCAGCAGAGATCCCGGGGCGAACTACAATGAGCAGTTCTTC.

The chain couples TRBV5-1 to TRBJ2-2; a weak D match, TRBD1 (6 bases). The CDR3 is made up of 16 amino acids. Deletions cut 0 bases from V and 2 bases from J, with 11 bases between. Germline CDR1 and CDR2: SGHRS and YFSETQ. The CDR3 DNA sequence: TGCGCCAGCAGCTTGGACGGGACACGAAACACCGGGGAGCTGTTTTTT. This gives the protein CASSLDGTRNTGELFF. Full variable domain (missing parts from reference TRBV5-1 and TRBJ2-2): KAGVTQTPRYLIKTRGQQVTLSCSPISGHRSVSWYQQTPGQGLQFLFEYFSETQRNKGNFPGRFSGRQFSNSRSEMNVSTLELGDSALYLCASSLDGTRNTGELFFGEGSRLTVL.

This clonotype came up a few times. This chain connects TRBV12-3 or TRBV12-4 to TRBJ1-2; unclear D gene. V was clipped by 4 bases and J by 6 bases, with 9 bases between them. The CDR3 is made up of 12 amino acids. This CDR3 reads CASSSLLHGYTF. CDR3 DNA: TGTGCCAGCAGTTCCCTCCTACATGGCTACACCTTC.

The V and J genes are TRBV15 and TRBJ2-2; 8 bases line up with TRBD2. The V and J ends lost 3 bases and 7 bases, in that order; junction bases with no gene match: 10. The CDR3 runs to 16 residues. Germline values: CDR1 LNHNV, CDR2 YYDKDF (reference sequence). The CDR3, as DNA: TGTGCCACCAGCAGCGAAGGCGGGACTAGGGGCGGGGAGCTGTTTTTT. Its translation: CATSSEGGTRGGELFF.

The V and J genes are TRBV24-1 and TRBJ1-5; D ambiguous. The ends were cut back, 3 bases at V and 0 bases at J, with 8 bases in the middle. CDR3 length: 15 amino acids. Looked up from germline, CDR1 is KGHDR and CDR2 is SFDVKD. CDR3 coding DNA: TGTGCCACCAGTGATGGACCGTATAGCAATCAGCCCCAGCATTTT. Translation gives CATSDGPYSNQPQHF.

This clonotype has only a few counts. This rearrangement joins TRBV11-2 to TRBJ1-1; D uncertain. The CDR3 extends over 15 amino acids. Germline assignment: CDR1 SGHAT and CDR2 FQNNGV. V gave up 5 bases and J gave up 0 bases, with 13 bases separating them. The CDR3 DNA reads TGTGCCAGCAGCCCCTCTGGCAGTTTGAACACTGAAGCTTTCTTT. This sequence encodes CASSPSGSLNTEAFF.

This rearrangement joins TRBV28 to TRBJ2-7; D is undetermined. Looked up from germline, CDR1 is MDHEN and CDR2 is SYDVKM. Deletions cut 7 bases from V and 4 bases from J, with 20 bases between. The CDR3 totals 15 residues. This CDR3 is CASTLVGSSEYEQYF. CDR3 sequence (DNA): TGTGCCAGCACCTTAGTGGGTTCGAGCGAGTACGAGCAGTACTTC.

The gene calls are TRBV5-6 and TRBJ1-1; no clear D gene. Per the germline V gene, CDR1 is SGHDT and CDR2 is YYEEEE. V dropped 4 bases and J dropped 4 bases, with 20 bases sitting between them. The CDR3 is 16 residues long. As DNA, the CDR3 is TGTGCCAGCAGCCCACTGACCAAAGAGGTTGTCACTGAAGCTTTCTTT. Translation gives CASSPLTKEVVTEAFF. Together with reference TRBV5-6 and TRBJ1-1, the CDR3 gives the full variable domain: DAGVTQSPTHLIKTRGQQVTLRCSPKSGHDTVSWYQQALGQGPQFIFQYYEEEERQRGNFPDRFSGHQFPNYSSELNVNALLLGDSALYLCASSPLTKEVVTEAFFGQGTRLTVV.

This sequence joins TRBV29-1 and TRBJ1-1, with D unresolved. The CDR3 spans 11 residues. Trimming took off 6 bases at V and 1 base at J, with 6 bases between the two ends. Per germline, CDR1 SQVTM and CDR2 ANQGSEA. The CDR3 region has the DNA TGCAGCGTCCAACAGAACACTGAAGCTTTCTTT. Encoded protein: CSVQQNTEAFF.

The rearrangement joins TRBV7-2 to TRBJ2-5; TRBD2 aligns across 11 bases. V lost 2 bases, J lost 4 bases, and 6 bases stayed unmatched. Looked up from germline, CDR1 is SGHTA and CDR2 is FQGNSA. The CDR3 runs to 16 residues. CDR3 sequence (DNA): TGTGCCAGCAGCTTAATGCTAGCGGGAGGCCGAGAGACCCAGTACTTC. Its translation: CASSLMLAGGRETQYF.

The chain employs TRBV7-9 and TRBJ2-2; 11 bases line up with TRBD2. V lost 5 bases, J lost 2 bases, and 4 bases stayed unmatched. Germline CDR1 is SEHNR and CDR2 is FQNEAQ (reference sequence). The CDR3 has 16 amino acids. In DNA, the CDR3 is TGTGCCAGCAGCCGCACTAGCGGGAGTAACACCGGGGAGCTGTTTTTT. Translating it yields CASSRTSGSNTGELFF.

This chain links TRBV6-2 or TRBV6-3 with TRBJ2-3; TRBD2 might be the D (6 bases). This CDR3 comprises 15 residues. The germline CDR1 and CDR2 sequences are MNHEY and SVGEGT. Trimming stripped 2 bases from V and 2 bases from J, with 11 bases between. CDR3 nucleotides: TGTGCCAGCAGTTACGGAGGGGCCGTCACAGATACGCAGTATTTT. Amino acids: CASSYGGAVTDTQYF.

The rearrangement uses TRBV19 and TRBJ1-2; D is perhaps TRBD1 (6 bases). Germline assignment: CDR1 LNHDA and CDR2 SQIVND (reference sequence). The CDR3 runs 15 residues. The V end was cut by 5 bases, the J end by 4 bases, with 17 bases between. CDR3 residues: CASSLPKQGTYGYTF. The CDR3 DNA reads as TGTGCCAGTAGTCTACCTAAACAGGGCACCTATGGCTACACCTTC. Drawing the rest from reference TRBV19 and TRBJ1-2, the complete variable domain is DGGITQSPKYLFRKEGQNVTLSCEQNLNHDAMYWYRQDPGQGLRLIYYSQIVNDFQKGDIAEGYSVSREKKESFPLTVTSAQKNPTAFYLCASSLPKQGTYGYTFGSGTRLTVV.

This clonotype has more than one count but fewer than ten. The chain has TRBV7-9 and TRBJ2-2; 10 positions agree with TRBD2. CDR1 and CDR2 from the germline V gene are SEHNR and FQNEAQ (reference sequence). The CDR3 sequence is 16 residues long. V lost 4 bases, J lost 3 bases, and 5 bases stayed unmatched. CDR3 region: CASSSTGLAYTGELFF. The DNA for the CDR3 is TGTGCCAGCAGCTCAACGGGACTAGCGTACACCGGGGAGCTGTTTTTT. Full variable domain (rest looked up from reference TRBV7-9 and TRBJ2-2): DTGVSQNPRHKITKRGQNVTFRCDPISEHNRLYWYRQTLGQGPEFLTYFQNEAQLEKSRLLSDRFSAERPKGSFSTLEIQRTEQGDSAMYLCASSSTGLAYTGELFFGEGSRLTVL.

This chain uses TRBV12-2 with TRBJ2-4; TRBD1 is the table's D call, not checked against the DNA. TRBV12-2 represents a pseudogene. The CDR3 totals 16 residues. The CDR3 DNA sequence: TGTGCAAGTCGCTCCGGGACGTGGAGTCTAGGAAACATTCAGTACTTC. It specifies CASRSGTWSLGNIQYF.